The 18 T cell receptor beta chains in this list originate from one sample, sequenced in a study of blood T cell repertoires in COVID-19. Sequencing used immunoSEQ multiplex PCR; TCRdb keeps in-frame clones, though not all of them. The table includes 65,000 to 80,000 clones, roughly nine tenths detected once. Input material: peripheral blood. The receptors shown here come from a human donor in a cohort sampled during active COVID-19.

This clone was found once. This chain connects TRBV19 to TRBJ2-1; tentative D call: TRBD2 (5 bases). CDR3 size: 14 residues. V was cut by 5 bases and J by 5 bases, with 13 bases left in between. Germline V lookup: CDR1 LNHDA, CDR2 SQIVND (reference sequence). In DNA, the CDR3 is TGTGCCAGTAGTTTCCTAGCTGCCAACAATGAGCAGTTCTTC. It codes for CASSFLAANNEQFF.

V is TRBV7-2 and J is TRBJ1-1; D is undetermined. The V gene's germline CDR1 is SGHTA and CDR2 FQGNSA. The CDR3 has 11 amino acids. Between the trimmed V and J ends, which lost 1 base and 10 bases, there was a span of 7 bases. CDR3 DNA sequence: TGTGCCAGCAGCTTAGTAGAGGGAGCTTTCTTT. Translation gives CASSLVEGAFF.

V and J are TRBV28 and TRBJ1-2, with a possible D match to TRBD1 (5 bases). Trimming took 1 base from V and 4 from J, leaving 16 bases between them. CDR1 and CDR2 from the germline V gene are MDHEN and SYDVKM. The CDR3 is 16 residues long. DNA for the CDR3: TGTGCCAGCAGTTTATCCCCGACAGATCCCTCCTATGGCTACACCTTC. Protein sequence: CASSLSPTDPSYGYTF.

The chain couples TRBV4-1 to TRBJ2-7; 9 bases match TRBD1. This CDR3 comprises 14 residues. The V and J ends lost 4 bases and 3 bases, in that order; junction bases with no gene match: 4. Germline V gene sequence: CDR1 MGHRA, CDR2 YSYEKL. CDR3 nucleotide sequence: TGCGCCAGCAGCCTCGGGACAGGGAACTACGAGCAGTACTTC. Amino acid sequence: CASSLGTGNYEQYF.

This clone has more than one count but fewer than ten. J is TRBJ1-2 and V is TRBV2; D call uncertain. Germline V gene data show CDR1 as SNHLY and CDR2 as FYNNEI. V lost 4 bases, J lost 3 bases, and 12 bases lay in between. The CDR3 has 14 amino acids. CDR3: CASSGEGGDYGYTF. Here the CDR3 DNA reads TGTGCCAGCAGTGGGGAGGGAGGAGACTATGGCTACACCTTC.

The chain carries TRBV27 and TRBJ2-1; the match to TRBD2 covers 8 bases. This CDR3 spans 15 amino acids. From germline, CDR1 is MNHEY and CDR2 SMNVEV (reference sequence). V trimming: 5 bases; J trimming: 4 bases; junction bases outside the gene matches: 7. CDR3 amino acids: CASSPGGRLYNEQFF. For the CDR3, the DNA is TGTGCCAGCAGTCCCGGCGGGAGGTTATACAATGAGCAGTTCTTC.

In nucleotides, the CDR3 is TGTGCCAGTAGTGGGGACAAGTCCTACGAGCAGTACTTC. It translates to CASSGDKSYEQYF. V is TRBV19 and J is TRBJ2-7; D might be TRBD1 (6 bases). CDR1 and CDR2 from the germline V gene are LNHDA and SQIVND (reference sequence). Trimming removed 5 bases at V and 1 base at J, with 9 bases between. CDR3 length: 13 amino acids.

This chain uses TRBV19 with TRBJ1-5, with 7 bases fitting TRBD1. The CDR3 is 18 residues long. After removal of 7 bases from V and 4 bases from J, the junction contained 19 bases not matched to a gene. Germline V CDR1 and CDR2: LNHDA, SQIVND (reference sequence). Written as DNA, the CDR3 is TGTGCCAGTACCCGGGCCGGGGGAGACAGGGCGGATAATCAGCCCCAGCATTTT. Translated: CASTRAGGDRADNQPQHF.

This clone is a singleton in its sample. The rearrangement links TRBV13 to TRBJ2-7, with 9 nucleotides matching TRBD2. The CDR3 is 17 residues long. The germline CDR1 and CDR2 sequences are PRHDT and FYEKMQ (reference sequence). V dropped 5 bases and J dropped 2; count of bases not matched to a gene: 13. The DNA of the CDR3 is TGTGCCAGCAGCCGGCTAGCGGGATTTGCCGGCGCCTACGAGCAGTACTTC. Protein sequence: CASSRLAGFAGAYEQYF. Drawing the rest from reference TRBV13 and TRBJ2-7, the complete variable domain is AAGVIQSPRHLIKEKRETATLKCYPIPRHDTVYWYQQGPGQDPQFLISFYEKMQSDKGSIPDRFSAQQFSDYHSELNMSSLELGDSALYFCASSRLAGFAGAYEQYFGPGTRLTVT.

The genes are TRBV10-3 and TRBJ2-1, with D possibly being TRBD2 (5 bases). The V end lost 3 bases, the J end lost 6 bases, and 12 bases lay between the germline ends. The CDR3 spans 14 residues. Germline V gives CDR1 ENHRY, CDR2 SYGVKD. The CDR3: CAISDRESGNEQFF. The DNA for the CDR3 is TGTGCCATCAGTGACCGCGAGAGCGGCAATGAGCAGTTCTTC.

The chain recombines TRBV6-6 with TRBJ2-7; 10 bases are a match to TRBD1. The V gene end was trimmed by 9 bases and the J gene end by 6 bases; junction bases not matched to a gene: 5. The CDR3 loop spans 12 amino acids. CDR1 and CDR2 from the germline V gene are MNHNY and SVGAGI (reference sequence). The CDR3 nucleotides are TGTGCCAGTCGACAGGGGGCGGGCGAGCAGTACTTC. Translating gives CASRQGAGEQYF.

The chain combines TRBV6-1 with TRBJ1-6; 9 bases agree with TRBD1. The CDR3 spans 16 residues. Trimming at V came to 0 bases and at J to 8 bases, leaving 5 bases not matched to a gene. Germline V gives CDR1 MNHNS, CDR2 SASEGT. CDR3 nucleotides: TGTGCCAGCAGTGAAGCGCTGGGACAGGGTGATTCACCCCTCCACTTT. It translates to CASSEALGQGDSPLHF.

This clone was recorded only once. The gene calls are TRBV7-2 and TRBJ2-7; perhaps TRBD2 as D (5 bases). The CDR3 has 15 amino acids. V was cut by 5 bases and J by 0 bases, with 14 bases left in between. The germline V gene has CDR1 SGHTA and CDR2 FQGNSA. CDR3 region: CASSALPGSSYEQYF. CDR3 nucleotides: TGTGCCAGCAGCGCGCTCCCTGGGAGCTCCTACGAGCAGTACTTC.

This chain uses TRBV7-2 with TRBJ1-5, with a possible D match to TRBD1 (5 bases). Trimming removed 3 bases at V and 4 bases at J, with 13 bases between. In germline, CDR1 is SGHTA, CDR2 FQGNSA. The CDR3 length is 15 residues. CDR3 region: CASSFRTGANQPQHF. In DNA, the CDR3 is TGTGCCAGCAGCTTCCGAACAGGTGCTAATCAGCCCCAGCATTTT.

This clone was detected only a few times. CDR3 bases: TGTGCCAGCAGCTCCCCCCGGGGAGGGGCCGATCAAGAGACCCAGTACTTC. Translation gives CASSSPRGGADQETQYF. The chain uses TRBV7-9 and TRBJ2-5; 7 positions match TRBD2. Trimming took 4 bases from V and 2 from J; bases not matched to a gene: 13. Germline CDR1 is SEHNR and CDR2 is FQNEAQ (reference sequence). This CDR3 is 17 amino acids long.

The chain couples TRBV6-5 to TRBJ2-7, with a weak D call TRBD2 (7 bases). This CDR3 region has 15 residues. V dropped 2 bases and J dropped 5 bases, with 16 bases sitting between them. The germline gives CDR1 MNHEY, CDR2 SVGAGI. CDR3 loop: CASSYGGGSLNEQYF. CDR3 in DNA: TGTGCCAGCAGTTACGGGGGCGGGAGCTTAAACGAGCAGTACTTC.

The CDR3, as DNA: TGCGCCAGCAGCCAAGGGACTAGGGTATGGGAGACCCAGTACTTC. Translation: CASSQGTRVWETQYF. The rearrangement uses TRBV4-3 and TRBJ2-5; 7 bases match TRBD2. The CDR3 consists of 15 residues. Germline V gene sequence: CDR1 LGHNA, CDR2 YSLEER. V lost 1 base and J lost 5; bases outside the gene matches: 7.

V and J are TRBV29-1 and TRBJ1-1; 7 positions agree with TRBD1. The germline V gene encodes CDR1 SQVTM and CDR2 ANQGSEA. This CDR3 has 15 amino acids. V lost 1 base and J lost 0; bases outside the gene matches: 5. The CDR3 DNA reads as TGCAGCGTTGAAGCGGACAGGCGACTGAACACTGAAGCTTTCTTT. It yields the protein CSVEADRRLNTEAFF.